This TCR beta chain was identified during a study of early stage breast cancer tumors. TCRdb's table, derived via immunoSEQ multiplex PCR, lists solely in-frame clones and lacks some. The profile shows nearly 70,000 clones, 65% to 85% of them singletons. CDR3 size: 14 residues. V gave up 2 bases and J gave up 3 bases, with 10 bases separating them. Germline assignment: CDR1 SGHTA and CDR2 FQGNSA. The specimen sequenced was blood. This sequence was found in a person aged 35-49 years with breast cancer. The chain combines TRBV7-2 with TRBJ2-5; maybe TRBD2 (6 bases). The CDR3 region has the DNA TGTGCCAGCAGCTTAAATGGGGGGAAAGAGACCCAGTACTTC. Encoded protein: CASSLNGGKETQYF.